These 24 T cell receptor beta chains were sequenced from one sample in a study of T cell responses to AZD1222 COVID-19 vaccine. Clones were read by immunoSEQ multiplex PCR, and TCRdb kept only the in-frame ones, dropping some. Of 53,000 or so clones detected, about 88% appear once; the ten largest clones hold around 27%. The starting material was peripheral blood, obtained on day 0 of AZD1222 vaccination. These receptors originate from an adult in good health.

This clone has just one count. The chain recombines TRBV7-6 with TRBJ2-1; 14 positions match TRBD2. Germline lookup yields CDR1 SGHVS and CDR2 FNYEAQ. V was clipped by 5 bases and J by 2 bases; unmatched bases: 2. The CDR3 loop spans 16 amino acids. CDR3 amino acids: CASSKGLAGAYNEQFF. The DNA of the CDR3 is TGTGCCAGCAGCAAGGGACTAGCGGGAGCCTACAATGAGCAGTTCTTC.

The genes are TRBV2 and TRBJ2-7, with a weak D call TRBD1 (6 bases). The V gene lost 7 bases and the J gene lost 2 bases, with 15 bases spanning the gap. Germline V gives CDR1 SNHLY, CDR2 FYNNEI. The CDR3 extends over 14 amino acids. The CDR3 is CASKGDLRAYEQYF. The DNA of the CDR3 is TGTGCCAGCAAGGGGGACCTTCGAGCCTACGAGCAGTACTTC.

The chain joins TRBV7-9 to TRBJ2-1; 11 nucleotides agree with TRBD2. The CDR3 runs to 18 residues. The V and J ends lost 5 bases and 3 bases, in that order; junction bases with no gene match: 12. From germline, CDR1 is SEHNR and CDR2 FQNEAQ (reference sequence). This CDR3 is CASSPGTSGTFGYNEQFF. The CDR3 nucleotides read TGTGCCAGCAGCCCCGGGACTAGCGGAACTTTTGGCTACAATGAGCAGTTCTTC.

V gene TRBV9 combines with J gene TRBJ2-7; TRBD2 matches 10 bases. J lost 6 bases, V lost 0 bases, and 6 bases had no gene match. The CDR3 has 15 amino acids. Per germline, CDR1 SGDLS and CDR2 YYNGEE. The CDR3 nucleotides are TGTGCCAGCAGCGTAGAAGGTAGCGGGAGGCGCGAGCAGTACTTC. Translation: CASSVEGSGRREQYF.

The V gene is TRBV11-2, the J gene TRBJ2-5, with D tentatively TRBD1 (6 bases). V lost 3 bases and J 4 bases, leaving 12 bases between the germline ends. Germline CDR1 and CDR2: SGHAT and FQNNGV. The CDR3 extends over 14 amino acids. The CDR3 DNA sequence: TGTGCCAGCAGCTTGCAGGGGCGCACAGAGACCCAGTACTTC. Translated: CASSLQGRTETQYF. Supplemented by reference TRBV11-2 and TRBJ2-5, the full variable domain reads EAGVAQSPRYKIIEKRQSVAFWCNPISGHATLYWYQQILGQGPKLLIQFQNNGVVDDSQLPKDRFSAERLKGVDSTLKIQPAKLEDSAVYLCASSLQGRTETQYFGPGTRLLVL.

This chain uses TRBV19 with TRBJ2-5; D is possibly TRBD2 (6 bases). This CDR3 is built from 14 residues. Germline assignment: CDR1 LNHDA and CDR2 SQIVND (reference sequence). Trimming left V 6 bases short and J 1 base short, with 12 bases between. Here the CDR3 reads CASRNSGSQETQYF. The CDR3, as DNA: TGTGCCAGTAGGAATAGCGGTAGCCAAGAGACCCAGTACTTC.

This chain joins TRBV7-8 and TRBJ2-2; D possibly corresponds to TRBD2 (5 bases). V lost 1 base and J lost 3, with 12 bases in between. Germline CDR1 is SGHVS and CDR2 is FQNEAQ. The CDR3 sequence is 16 residues long. The CDR3 protein is CASSLVWEPDTGELFF. The CDR3 DNA reads TGTGCCAGCAGCTTAGTATGGGAGCCGGACACCGGGGAGCTGTTTTTT.

The chain links TRBV5-5 to TRBJ2-7; 7 bases map to TRBD2. V lost 2 bases and J lost 1; bases outside the gene matches: 0. The CDR3 spans 13 residues. CDR1 and CDR2 from the germline V gene are SGHKS and YYEKEE (reference sequence). In DNA form, the CDR3 reads TGTGCCAGCAGCTTCGGGAGGTCCTACGAGCAGTACTTC. Its translation: CASSFGRSYEQYF. The full variable domain, its missing parts supplied by reference TRBV5-5 and TRBJ2-7, is DAGVTQSPTHLIKTRGQQVTLRCSPISGHKSVSWYQQVLGQGPQFIFQYYEKEERGRGNFPDRFSARQFPNYSSELNVNALLLGDSALYLCASSFGRSYEQYFGPGTRLTVT.

The CDR3 DNA sequence: TGTGCCAGCAGCCAAGGTTACGATACGCAGTATTTT. Amino acids: CASSQGYDTQYF. The chain has TRBV4-2 and TRBJ2-3; D gene uncertain. Trimming pared 1 base from V and 6 bases from J, leaving 5 bases between. CDR1 and CDR2 (germline): LGHNA, YNFKEQ. This CDR3 has 12 residues.

V usage is TRBV11-3 and J usage is TRBJ2-7, with D perhaps TRBD1 (5 bases). Germline assignment: CDR1 SGHNT and CDR2 YENEEA. V was pared by 0 bases and J by 2 bases, with 11 bases between. CDR3 length: 15 residues. This CDR3 is CASSLERLRAYEQYF. Written as DNA, the CDR3 is TGTGCCAGCAGCTTAGAGCGGCTCAGGGCCTACGAGCAGTACTTC.

The V call is TRBV4-1, the J call TRBJ1-3; the D is unclear. The CDR3 totals 13 residues. Germline CDR1 and CDR2: MGHRA and YSYEKL. V was shortened by 1 base and J by 4 bases, with 5 bases between the two germline ends. CDR3 DNA: TGCGCCAGCAGCCAAGCGGAGGGAAACACCATATATTTT. This codes for CASSQAEGNTIYF.

The chain links TRBV3-1 (or the pseudogene TRBV3-2) to TRBJ1-4, with 9 positions matching TRBD1. Unmatched junction bases numbered 5, after V lost 5 bases and J lost 4 bases. The CDR3 is 15 residues long. In germline, CDR1 is LGHDT, CDR2 YNNKEL (reference sequence). CDR3 region: CASSWTGANNEKLFF. As DNA, the CDR3 is TGTGCCAGCAGCTGGACAGGGGCCAATAATGAAAAACTGTTTTTT.

This chain's CDR3 is CASSLWDRGYNSPLHF. The CDR3 DNA reads as TGCGCCAGCAGCCTATGGGACAGGGGCTATAATTCACCCCTCCACTTT. The chain is built from TRBV5-1 and TRBJ1-6; TRBD1 matches 10 bases. There are 16 residues in the CDR3. Losses at the gene ends were 4 bases for V and 3 bases for J; bases not matched to a gene: 4. In germline, CDR1 is SGHRS, CDR2 YFSETQ. The full variable domain, rest sourced from reference TRBV5-1 and TRBJ1-6, is KAGVTQTPRYLIKTRGQQVTLSCSPISGHRSVSWYQQTPGQGLQFLFEYFSETQRNKGNFPGRFSGRQFSNSRSEMNVSTLELGDSALYLCASSLWDRGYNSPLHFGNGTRLTVT.

J is TRBJ2-4 and V is TRBV19; TRBD1 or TRBD2 may be the D gene (6 bases each). The CDR3 is 15 residues long. Looked up from germline, CDR1 is LNHDA and CDR2 is SQIVND (reference sequence). V lost 6 bases and J lost 0, with 12 bases in between. In nucleotides, the CDR3 is TGTGCCAGTAGCCCCGGGGGCGTAGCCAAAAACATTCAGTACTTC. The encoded protein is CASSPGGVAKNIQYF. The complete variable domain, with remaining parts taken from reference TRBV19 and TRBJ2-4, reads DGGITQSPKYLFRKEGQNVTLSCEQNLNHDAMYWYRQDPGQGLRLIYYSQIVNDFQKGDIAEGYSVSREKKESFPLTVTSAQKNPTAFYLCASSPGGVAKNIQYFGAGTRLSVL.

The chain has TRBV4-1 and TRBJ1-2, with no clear D. The germline gives CDR1 MGHRA, CDR2 YSYEKL. The CDR3 has 17 residues. Trimming left V 3 bases short and J 7 bases short, with 24 bases between. CDR3 region: CASSHPGPGSGGSGYTF. The CDR3 DNA follows: TGCGCCAGCAGCCACCCCGGGCCGGGATCCGGAGGGTCTGGCTACACCTTC.

This rearrangement joins TRBV19 to TRBJ1-1, with D perhaps matching TRBD1 (6 bases). This CDR3 is built from 12 residues. Trimming took 8 bases from V and 7 from J, leaving 14 bases between them. Looked up from germline, CDR1 is LNHDA and CDR2 is SQIVND (reference sequence). This CDR3 reads CASFGTRGEAFF. CDR3 DNA: TGTGCCAGTTTCGGGACAAGGGGTGAAGCTTTCTTT.

The chain employs TRBV5-6 and TRBJ2-2, with D unresolved. Germline V gene data show CDR1 as SGHDT and CDR2 as YYEEEE. The CDR3 consists of 16 residues. V gave up 2 bases and J gave up 4 bases, with 15 bases separating them. The DNA of the CDR3 is TGTGCCAGCAGCTTTTCTTCCCGCCGGTCCACCGGGGAGCTGTTTTTT. Protein product: CASSFSSRRSTGELFF.

The chain joins TRBV5-1 to TRBJ1-2; maybe TRBD1 (5 bases). Trimming pared 4 bases from V and 4 bases from J, leaving 14 bases between. The CDR3 consists of 14 residues. Germline V gives CDR1 SGHRS, CDR2 YFSETQ. This CDR3 is CASSIRDGSYGYTF. For the CDR3, the DNA is TGCGCCAGCAGCATCCGGGACGGGTCCTATGGCTACACCTTC.

The chain links TRBV5-8 to TRBJ2-1; 7 positions match TRBD1. CDR3 length: 15 amino acids. The junction had 8 bases not matched to a gene; V was cut back by 6 bases and J by 2 bases. CDR1 is SGHTS and CDR2 is YDEGEE in the germline V gene. The CDR3 loop is CASTRDRDAYNEQFF. CDR3 coding DNA: TGTGCCAGCACCAGAGACAGGGACGCCTACAATGAGCAGTTCTTC.

The rearrangement joins TRBV12-5 to TRBJ1-6; weak D call: TRBD1 (6 bases). Deletions cut 4 bases from V and 7 bases from J, with 14 bases between. Germline loops: CDR1 LGHNT, CDR2 FRNRAP. This CDR3 contains 15 residues. The CDR3 is CASGSLDSLNSPLHF. DNA for the CDR3: TGTGCTAGTGGTTCTCTGGACAGTCTAAATTCACCCCTCCACTTT.

The chain uses TRBV9 and TRBJ2-1; D is unclear. The CDR3 contains 14 residues. CDR1 SGDLS and CDR2 YYNGEE come from the germline V gene. Trimming took 0 bases from V and 10 from J, leaving 14 bases between them. Here the CDR3 reads CASSVELRGREQFF. CDR3 in DNA: TGTGCCAGCAGCGTAGAATTGAGAGGCCGCGAGCAGTTCTTC.

This rearrangement joins TRBV6-1 to TRBJ2-7; 7 nucleotides align to TRBD2. CDR3 size: 16 residues. CDR1 and CDR2 (germline): MNHNS, SASEGT. Losses at the gene ends were 3 bases for V and 0 bases for J; bases not matched to a gene: 8. DNA of the CDR3: TGTGCCAGCAGTGACGGCGGGAGAGCGTCCTCCTACGAGCAGTACTTC. It specifies CASSDGGRASSYEQYF.

V usage is TRBV4-2 and J usage is TRBJ2-7, with D perhaps matching TRBD1 (5 bases). V lost 5 bases and J 3 bases, leaving 11 bases between the germline ends. The CDR3 has 13 residues. Germline assignment: CDR1 LGHNA and CDR2 YNFKEQ. The chain's CDR3 is CASSFTRDYEQYF. The CDR3 DNA reads TGTGCCAGCAGCTTTACCAGGGACTACGAGCAGTACTTC.

This chain uses TRBV30 with TRBJ1-2, with 9 positions matching TRBD1. The CDR3 consists of 14 residues. Germline loops: CDR1 GTSNPN, CDR2 SVGIG (reference sequence). V lost 2 bases and J lost 7; bases outside the gene matches: 8. CDR3 region: CAWSSLRQGVGYTF. The DNA of the CDR3 is TGTGCCTGGAGTTCCCTTAGACAGGGGGTTGGCTACACCTTC. Filled out from reference TRBV30 and TRBJ1-2, the complete variable domain reads SQTIHQWPATLVQPVGSPLSLECTVEGTSNPNLYWYRQAAGRGLQLLFYSVGIGQISSEVPQNLSASRPQDRQFILSSKKLLLSDSGFYLCAWSSLRQGVGYTFGSGTRLTVV.